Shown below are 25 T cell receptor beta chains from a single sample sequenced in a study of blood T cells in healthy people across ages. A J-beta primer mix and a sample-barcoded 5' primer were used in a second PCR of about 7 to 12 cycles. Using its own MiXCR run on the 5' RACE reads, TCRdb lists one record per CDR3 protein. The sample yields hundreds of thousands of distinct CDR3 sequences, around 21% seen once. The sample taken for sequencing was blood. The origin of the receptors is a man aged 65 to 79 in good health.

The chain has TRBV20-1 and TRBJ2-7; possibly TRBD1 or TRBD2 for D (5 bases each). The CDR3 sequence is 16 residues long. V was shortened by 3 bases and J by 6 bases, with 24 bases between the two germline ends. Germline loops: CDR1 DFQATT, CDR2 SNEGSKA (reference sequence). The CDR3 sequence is CSASVLSDGTLGEQYF. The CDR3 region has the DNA TGCAGTGCTAGCGTTTTGTCAGACGGGACCCTAGGCGAGCAGTACTTC.

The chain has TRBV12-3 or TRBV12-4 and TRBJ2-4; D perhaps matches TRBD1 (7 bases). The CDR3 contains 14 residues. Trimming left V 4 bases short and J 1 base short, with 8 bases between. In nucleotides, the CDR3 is TGTGCCAGCAGTTCAGGGGGGGCCAAAAACATTCAGTACTTC. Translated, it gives CASSSGGAKNIQYF.

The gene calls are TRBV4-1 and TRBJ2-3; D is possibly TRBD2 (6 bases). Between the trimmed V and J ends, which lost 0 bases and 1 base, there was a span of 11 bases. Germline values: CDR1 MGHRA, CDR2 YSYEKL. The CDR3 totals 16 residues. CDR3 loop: CASSQDGTSGTDTQYF. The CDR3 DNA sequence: TGCGCCAGCAGCCAAGATGGGACTTCTGGCACAGATACGCAGTATTTT.

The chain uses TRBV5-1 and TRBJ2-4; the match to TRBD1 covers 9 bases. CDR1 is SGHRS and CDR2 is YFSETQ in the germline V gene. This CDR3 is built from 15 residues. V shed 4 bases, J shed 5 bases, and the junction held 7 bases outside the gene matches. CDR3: CASSVTGGPENIQYF. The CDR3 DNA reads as TGCGCCAGCAGCGTTACAGGGGGCCCGGAAAACATTCAGTACTTC.

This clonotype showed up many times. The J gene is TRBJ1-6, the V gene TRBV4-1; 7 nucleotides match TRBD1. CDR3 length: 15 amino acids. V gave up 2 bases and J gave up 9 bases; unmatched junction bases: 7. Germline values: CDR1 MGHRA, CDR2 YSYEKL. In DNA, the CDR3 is TGCGCCAGCAGCCAACAATCCAGGGGGTCTTCACCCCTCCACTTT. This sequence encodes CASSQQSRGSSPLHF.

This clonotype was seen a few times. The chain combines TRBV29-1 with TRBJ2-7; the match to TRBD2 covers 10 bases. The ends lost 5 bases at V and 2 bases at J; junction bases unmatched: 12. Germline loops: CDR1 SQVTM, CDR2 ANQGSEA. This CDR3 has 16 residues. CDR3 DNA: TGCAGCGTTATCACCGGGACTAGCGCCGACCCCTACGAGCAGTACTTC. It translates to CSVITGTSADPYEQYF.

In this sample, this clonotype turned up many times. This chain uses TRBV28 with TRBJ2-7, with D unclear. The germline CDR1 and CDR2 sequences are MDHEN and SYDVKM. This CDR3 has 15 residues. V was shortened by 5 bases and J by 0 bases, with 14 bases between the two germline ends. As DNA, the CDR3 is TGTGCCAGCAGTCACGACTGGGCGAGCTCCTACGAGCAGTACTTC. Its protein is CASSHDWASSYEQYF.

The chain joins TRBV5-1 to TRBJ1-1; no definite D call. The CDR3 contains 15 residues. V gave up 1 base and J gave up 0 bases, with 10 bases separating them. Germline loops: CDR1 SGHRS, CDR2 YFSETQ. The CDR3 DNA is TGCGCCAGCAGCTTGCTTACGGCAATGAACACTGAAGCTTTCTTT. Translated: CASSLLTAMNTEAFF.

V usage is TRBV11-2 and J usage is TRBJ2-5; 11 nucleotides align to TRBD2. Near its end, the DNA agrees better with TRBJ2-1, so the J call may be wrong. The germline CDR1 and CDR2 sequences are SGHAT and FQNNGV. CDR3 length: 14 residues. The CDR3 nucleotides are TGTGCCAGCAGCTTAGTGGTAGCGGGAGGGTTGCAGTTCTTC. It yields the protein CASSLVVAGGLQFF.

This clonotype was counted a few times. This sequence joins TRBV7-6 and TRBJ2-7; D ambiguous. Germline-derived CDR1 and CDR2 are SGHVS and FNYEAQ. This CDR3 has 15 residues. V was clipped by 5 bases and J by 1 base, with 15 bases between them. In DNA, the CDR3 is TGTGCCAGCAGCCCGGGCAGAGGTGGGTCCTACGAGCAGTACTTC. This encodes CASSPGRGGSYEQYF. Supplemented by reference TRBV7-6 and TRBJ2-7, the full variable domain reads GAGVSQSPRYKVTKRGQDVALRCDPISGHVSLYWYRQALGQGPEFLTYFNYEAQQDKSGLPNDRFSAERPEGSISTLTIQRTEQRDSAMYRCASSPGRGGSYEQYFGPGTRLTVT.

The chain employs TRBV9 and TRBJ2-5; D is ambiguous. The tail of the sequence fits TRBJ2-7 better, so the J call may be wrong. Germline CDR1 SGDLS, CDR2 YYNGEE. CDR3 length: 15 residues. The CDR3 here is CASSVATGLTYEQYF. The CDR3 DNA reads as TGTGCCAGCAGCGTAGCTACCGGCCTAACCTACGAGCAGTACTTC.

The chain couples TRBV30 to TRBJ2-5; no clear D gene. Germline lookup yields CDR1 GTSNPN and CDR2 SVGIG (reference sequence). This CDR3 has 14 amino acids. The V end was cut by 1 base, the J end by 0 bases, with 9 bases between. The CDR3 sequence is CAWSGGRYQETQYF. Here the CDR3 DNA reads TGTGCCTGGAGTGGAGGTCGGTACCAAGAGACCCAGTACTTC. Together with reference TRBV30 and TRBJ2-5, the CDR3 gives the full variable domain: SQTIHQWPATLVQPVGSPLSLECTVEGTSNPNLYWYRQAAGRGLQLLFYSVGIGQISSEVPQNLSASRPQDRQFILSSKKLLLSDSGFYLCAWSGGRYQETQYFGPGTRLLVL.

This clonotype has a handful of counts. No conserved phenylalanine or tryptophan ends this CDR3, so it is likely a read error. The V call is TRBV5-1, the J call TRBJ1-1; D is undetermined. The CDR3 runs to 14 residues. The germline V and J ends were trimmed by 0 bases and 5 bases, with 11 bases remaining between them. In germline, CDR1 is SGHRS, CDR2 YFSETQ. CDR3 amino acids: CASSLADRLTEAFL. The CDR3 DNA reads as TGCGCCAGCAGCTTGGCGGATAGACTTACTGAAGCTTTCCTT.

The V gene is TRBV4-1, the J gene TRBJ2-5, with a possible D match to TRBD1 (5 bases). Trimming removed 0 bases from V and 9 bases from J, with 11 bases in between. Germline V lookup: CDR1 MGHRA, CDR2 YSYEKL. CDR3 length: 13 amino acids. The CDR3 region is CASSQERQFPQYF. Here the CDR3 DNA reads TGCGCCAGCAGCCAAGAACGACAGTTCCCCCAGTACTTC.

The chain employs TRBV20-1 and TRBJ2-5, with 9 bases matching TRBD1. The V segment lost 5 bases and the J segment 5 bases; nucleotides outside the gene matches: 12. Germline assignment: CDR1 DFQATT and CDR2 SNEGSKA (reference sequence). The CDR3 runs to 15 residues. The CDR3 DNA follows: TGCAGTGCTTATGACGCCGGGACAGGGTACGAGACCCAGTACTTC. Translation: CSAYDAGTGYETQYF.

The CDR3 region is CSALKPLQGSTDTQYF. The CDR3 nucleotides are TGCAGTGCCCTTAAGCCCTTGCAGGGGAGCACAGATACGCAGTATTTT. The chain joins TRBV20-1 to TRBJ2-3, with TRBD1 as a possible D gene (6 bases). CDR1 is DFQATT and CDR2 is SNEGSKA in the germline V gene (reference sequence). Trimming took 6 bases from V and 0 from J, leaving 19 bases between them. This CDR3 spans 16 amino acids.

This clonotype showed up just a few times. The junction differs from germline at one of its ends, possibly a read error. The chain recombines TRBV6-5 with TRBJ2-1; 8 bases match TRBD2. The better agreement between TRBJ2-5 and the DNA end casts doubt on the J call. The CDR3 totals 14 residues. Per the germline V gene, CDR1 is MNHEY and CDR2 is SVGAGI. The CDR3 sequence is CTSSTLTSARTQYF. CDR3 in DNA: TGTACCAGCAGTACCCTGACTAGCGCGAGGACCCAGTACTTC.

In DNA form, the CDR3 reads TGCGCCAGCAGCTTGCTCGGGAATACCGGTGAGCAGTTCTTC. Translation: CASSLLGNTGEQFF. The J gene is TRBJ2-1, the V gene TRBV5-1, with D possibly being TRBD2 (5 bases). This CDR3 has 14 amino acids. Germline V gene data show CDR1 as SGHRS and CDR2 as YFSETQ. Trimming took 1 base from V and 9 from J, leaving 14 bases between them.

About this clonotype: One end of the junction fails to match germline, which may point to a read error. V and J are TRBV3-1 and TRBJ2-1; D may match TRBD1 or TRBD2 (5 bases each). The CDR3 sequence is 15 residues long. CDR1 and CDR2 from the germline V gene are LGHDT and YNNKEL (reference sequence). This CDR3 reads CVSSLRGLINNEQFF. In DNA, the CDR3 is TGTGTCAGCAGCCTTCGGGGCCTGATAAACAATGAGCAGTTCTTC.

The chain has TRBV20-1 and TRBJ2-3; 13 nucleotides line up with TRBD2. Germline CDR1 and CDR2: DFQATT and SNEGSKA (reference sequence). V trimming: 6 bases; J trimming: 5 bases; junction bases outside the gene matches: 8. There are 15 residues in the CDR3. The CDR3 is CSALGTSGKGDTQYF. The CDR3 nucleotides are TGCAGTGCCCTAGGGACTAGCGGGAAGGGAGATACGCAGTATTTT.

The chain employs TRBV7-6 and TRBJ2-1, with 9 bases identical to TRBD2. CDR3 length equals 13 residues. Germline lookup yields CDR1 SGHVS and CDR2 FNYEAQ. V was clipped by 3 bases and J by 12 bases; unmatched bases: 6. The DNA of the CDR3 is TGTGCCAGCAGCTTGGGAGCGGGAGGAGGGCAGTTCTTC. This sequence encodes CASSLGAGGGQFF.

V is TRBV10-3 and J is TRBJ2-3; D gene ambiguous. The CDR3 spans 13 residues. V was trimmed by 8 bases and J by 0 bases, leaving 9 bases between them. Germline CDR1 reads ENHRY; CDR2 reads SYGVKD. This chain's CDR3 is CAISGSSTDTQYF. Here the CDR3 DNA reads TGTGCCATCTCGGGCAGTAGCACAGATACGCAGTATTTT.

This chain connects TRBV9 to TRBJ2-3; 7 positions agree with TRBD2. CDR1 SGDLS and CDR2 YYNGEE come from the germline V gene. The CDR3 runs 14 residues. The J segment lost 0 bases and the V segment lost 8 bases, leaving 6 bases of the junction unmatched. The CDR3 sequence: CASHSGSSTDTQYF. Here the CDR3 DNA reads TGTGCCAGTCATAGCGGGTCCAGCACAGATACGCAGTATTTT.

CDR3 in DNA: TGCAGTGCTAGCGGGGGTAGCGGGACCGACAATGAGCAGTTCTTC. Its protein is CSASGGSGTDNEQFF. The V and J genes are TRBV20-1 and TRBJ2-1, with 8 bases lining up with TRBD2. The CDR3 totals 15 residues. The germline V gene encodes CDR1 DFQATT and CDR2 SNEGSKA (reference sequence). J was trimmed by 5 bases and V by 3 bases; bases with no gene match: 9.

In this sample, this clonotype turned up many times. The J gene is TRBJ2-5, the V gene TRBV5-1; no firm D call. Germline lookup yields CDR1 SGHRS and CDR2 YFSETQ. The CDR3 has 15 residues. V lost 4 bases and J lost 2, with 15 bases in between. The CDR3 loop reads CASSRVWTEQETQYF. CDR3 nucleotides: TGCGCCAGCAGCCGAGTATGGACGGAACAAGAGACCCAGTACTTC.